These 12 T cell receptor beta chains were all obtained from the same sample, sequenced in a study of long-term antiretroviral therapy in people with HIV. The immunoSEQ assay was v3.0, run at survey level. Sequenced by immunoSEQ multiplex PCR; TCRdb stores in-frame clones only, minus some. Of 35,000 or so clones listed, 83% are singletons. Sequenced here: unsorted PBMCs, sampled 0.4 years before starting antiretroviral therapy. The receptors stem from a young man with HIV.

V gene TRBV27 combines with J gene TRBJ1-5; TRBD1 might be the D (6 bases). With 3 bases removed from V and 1 base from J, the gap between germline ends came to 13 bases. The germline V gene has CDR1 MNHEY and CDR2 SMNVEV (reference sequence). The length of the CDR3 is 16 residues. The CDR3, as DNA: TGTGCCAGCAGTTTTTGCGACAGGACAAGCAATCAGCCCCAGCATTTT. It codes for CASSFCDRTSNQPQHF.

CDR3 loop: CASSRQRQGEAFF. Written as DNA, the CDR3 is TGTGCCAGCAGTCGCCAAAGGCAGGGGGAAGCTTTCTTT. The V and J genes are TRBV6-6 and TRBJ1-1, with D possibly being TRBD1 (6 bases). The CDR3 has 13 amino acids. Germline assignment: CDR1 MNHNY and CDR2 SVGAGI (reference sequence). V lost 5 bases, J lost 8 bases, and 15 bases lay in between.

CDR3 bases: TGTGCCAGCAGCCAAATAGCGGGAGTGTACGAGCAGTACTTC. It encodes CASSQIAGVYEQYF. The chain couples TRBV4-2 to TRBJ2-7, with TRBD2 identical over 9 bases. The V gene's germline CDR1 is LGHNA and CDR2 YNFKEQ. This CDR3 is built from 14 residues. Unmatched junction bases numbered 3, after V lost 2 bases and J lost 4 bases.

The chain carries TRBV7-2 and TRBJ2-3, with D perhaps assigned TRBD1 or TRBD2 (5 bases each). In germline, CDR1 is SGHTA, CDR2 FQGNSA. This CDR3 has 15 residues. V lost 1 base, J lost 0 bases, and 8 bases lay in between. In DNA form, the CDR3 reads TGTGCCAGCAGCTTAGTCGGGGCCAGCACAGATACGCAGTATTTT. It codes for CASSLVGASTDTQYF.

This clone showed up just once. The chain is built from TRBV9 and TRBJ2-7; a weak D match, TRBD2 (5 bases). The V end was cut by 5 bases, the J end by 3 bases, with 18 bases between. The CDR3 totals 15 residues. Germline V gene data show CDR1 as SGDLS and CDR2 as YYNGEE. The DNA of the CDR3 is TGTGCCAGCAGTGACGACATATCAGCGGACTACGAGCAGTACTTC. It encodes CASSDDISADYEQYF.

Here the CDR3 DNA reads TGTGCCAGCAGCAAAGGAGTACCGGGACAGGGTAAGAATCAGCCCCAGCATTTT. This translates into CASSKGVPGQGKNQPQHF. The chain links TRBV21-1 to TRBJ1-5; the DNA was not used to check the table's D call, TRBD1. TRBV21-1 is flagged as a pseudogene. The CDR3 runs 18 residues.

This chain joins TRBV29-1 and TRBJ2-1; no clear D gene. Deletions cut 5 bases from V and 2 bases from J, with 10 bases between. Germline loops: CDR1 SQVTM, CDR2 ANQGSEA. The length of the CDR3 is 13 residues. CDR3 in amino acids: CSVWAVTYNEQFF. CDR3 nucleotides: TGCAGCGTTTGGGCAGTAACCTACAATGAGCAGTTCTTC.

This chain joins TRBV30 and TRBJ1-2; 11 bases line up with TRBD1. The CDR3 length is 13 residues. The germline V gene has CDR1 GTSNPN and CDR2 SVGIG (reference sequence). Unmatched junction bases numbered 9, after V lost 5 bases and J lost 10 bases. The CDR3 reads CAWGAGTGGSYTF. CDR3 nucleotides: TGTGCCTGGGGCGCGGGGACAGGGGGTTCCTACACCTTC.

This clone has a single count. This chain links TRBV19 with TRBJ1-2, with 7 bases aligning to TRBD1. V was clipped by 7 bases and J by 4 bases; unmatched bases: 9. CDR3 size: 14 residues. CDR1 and CDR2 (germline): LNHDA, SQIVND (reference sequence). The chain's CDR3 is CASTEGALRYGYTF. For the CDR3, the DNA is TGTGCCAGTACGGAGGGGGCGTTACGCTATGGCTACACCTTC.

J is TRBJ1-2 and V is TRBV30, with TRBD1 as a possible D gene (5 bases). The V gene lost 5 bases and the J gene lost 13 bases, with 26 bases spanning the gap. This CDR3 spans 14 amino acids. Germline V CDR1 and CDR2: GTSNPN, SVGIG (reference sequence). This CDR3 is CAWDELAQPRGGTF. Here the CDR3 DNA reads TGTGCCTGGGACGAACTGGCACAGCCGAGGGGTGGCACCTTC.

The chain has TRBV11-2 and TRBJ1-6, with a possible D match to TRBD1 (6 bases). This CDR3 spans 16 amino acids. Germline V gene lookup returns CDR1 SGHAT and CDR2 FQNNGV. V lost 3 bases and J 3 bases, leaving 12 bases between the germline ends. The CDR3 coding sequence is TGTGCCAGCAGCTTTGGTCAGGGGTACTATAATTCACCCCTCCACTTT. Its protein product is CASSFGQGYYNSPLHF.

The rearrangement joins TRBV6-5 to TRBJ1-1, with 8 nucleotides matching TRBD1. The germline gives CDR1 MNHEY, CDR2 SVGAGI. V was pared by 8 bases and J by 1 base, with 6 bases of the junction left unmatched. The CDR3 totals 14 residues. CDR3 loop: CASGPDRENTEAFF. CDR3 coding DNA: TGTGCCAGCGGACCGGACAGGGAGAACACTGAAGCTTTCTTT.